This T cell receptor beta chain was found in a study of shared clonotypes between healthy human individuals. General study points: Sampling was confined to blood; repertoires within tissues likely differ. The small donor group covered limited genetic and exposure diversity.

About this clone itself: The antigen is undetermined.

CDR1 ENHRY and CDR2 SYGVKD come from the germline V gene. Trimming took off 10 bases at V and 8 bases at J, with 11 bases between the two ends. The CDR3 loop spans 10 amino acids. The protocol was immunoSEQ multiplex PCR, while the TCRdb copy is restricted to in-frame clones and leaves out a portion. The sample lists some 470,000 clones; over 60% were seen once. This receptor was obtained from a woman between 40 and 55 years old in good health. Some clones in this sample may be carry-over from other donors' samples. Input material: PBMCs. This chain connects TRBV10-3 to TRBJ1-2; D unclear. Here the CDR3 reads CATLGTGYTF. The CDR3 nucleotides are TGTGCCACCCTTGGCACCGGCTACACCTTC.